A single T cell receptor beta chain is shown here with its context. CDR3 size: 14 residues. Per germline, CDR1 SGHVS and CDR2 FNYEAQ. Trimming removed 5 bases at V and 7 bases at J, with 14 bases between. This sample was included in a study of cytomegalovirus exposure and HLA in healthy donors. PCR involved 60 Vbeta and 13 Jbeta primers. TCRdb keeps only in-frame clones here, not all; method: immunoSEQ multiplex PCR. The sample holds 100,000 to 150,000 clones, over 70% seen once. The chain recombines TRBV7-6 with TRBJ1-4; D is unclear. The sequence was collected from a woman aged 40-49 years in good health and CMV-seronegative. Sequencing was done on a sample of PBMCs. In DNA form, the CDR3 reads TGTGCCAGCAGCGCAGGATCTTATGGTGAAAAACTGTTTTTT. Translation gives CASSAGSYGEKLFF.